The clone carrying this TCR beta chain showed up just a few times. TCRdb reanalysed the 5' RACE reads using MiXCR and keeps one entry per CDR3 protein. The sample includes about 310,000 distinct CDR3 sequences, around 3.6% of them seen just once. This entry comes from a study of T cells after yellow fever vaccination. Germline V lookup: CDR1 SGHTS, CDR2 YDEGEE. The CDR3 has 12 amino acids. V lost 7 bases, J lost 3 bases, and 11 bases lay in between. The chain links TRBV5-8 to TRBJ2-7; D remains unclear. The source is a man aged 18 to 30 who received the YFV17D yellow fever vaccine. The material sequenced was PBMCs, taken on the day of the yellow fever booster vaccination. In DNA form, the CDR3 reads TGTGCCAGCCGCCAGTGGGGCTACGAGCAGTACTTC. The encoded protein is CASRQWGYEQYF.